The TCR beta chain described here comes from a study of blood T cell repertoires in COVID-19 (dated by TCRdb to the early 2020s). Background on the whole study: The collaborator samples originated in the United States, Italy and Spain and spanned the acute and convalescent phases of COVID-19. Sample metadata almost always included a de-identified subject ID, COVID-19 status, age in years and sex. The dataset comprised deeply sampled blood TCRbeta repertoires from subjects exposed to, actively infected with, or recovered from COVID-19. The prospective study material was composed of cDNA or gDNA derived from T cells, B-cell-depleted T cells, or PBMCs. The samples were drawn from two sources: the first 160 participants of the ongoing ImmuneRACE study, and 1,000 to 1,500 subjects contributed by 6 global collaborators. HLA class I and class II types, where available, came from metadata supplied by the sample provider rather than from assay-based typing. The repertoires were released in a freely available public database meant as a resource for research on the immune response to SARS-CoV-2. The paper's findings and limits, for the study overall: The amount of clinical and demographic metadata varied by source and participant and was provided uncurated.

As regards this clone: What antigen it recognizes has not been identified. No per-base quality is available; no much larger clone lies one base away.

Collaborating institutions collected whole blood in K2EDTA tubes following their own protocols. For TCRbeta analysis, collaborator samples were shipped as frozen whole blood, as isolated PBMCs, or as DNA extracted from either sample type. TCRbeta CDR3 regions were amplified from genomic DNA by means of the immunoSEQ Assay, a bias-controlled multiplex PCR. Turning to the authors' computational methods: Within the assay, amplification of reference gene primers was used to estimate how many nucleated cells each sample contained. To quantify the absolute abundance of each unique TCRbeta CDR3 rearrangement, sequence reads were collapsed and filtered. For each sample, productive Simpson clonality was calculated as the square root of Simpson's diversity index across productive rearrangements. This immuneACCESS table, as held by TCRdb, lists in-frame sequences with V and J called but not all clones. Of the missing ones, under half trace to an unresolved V gene in checked studies; the others have no known cause. V and J calls and clone size are those listed in that table; D and trimming were worked out from the DNA. Here the sample has 55,000 to 80,000 clones; 80% to 90% occur a single time. In total, the top ten clones hold roughly 6.7% of the sample.

Reading from cysteine to phenylalanine, the CDR3 counts 14 amino acids. Of all the DNA, just the CDR3 is kept, 42 bases in frame from base 1. Trimming takes 0 bases from V and 1 base from J, and the germline ends sit 7 bases apart. The germline V gene gives CDR1 as MNHEY and CDR2 as SVGAGI. Sequenced: peripheral blood. The chain was built from TRBV6-5 and TRBJ2-7, with no confidently assigned D gene. The sequence derives from a human donor in a cohort sampled during active COVID-19. The encoded CDR3 is CASSYSRFSYEQYF. The sequenced DNA: TGTGCCAGCAGTTACTCGAGGTTTTCCTACGAGCAGTACTTC.